This paragraph reports one TCR beta chain. The source of the sample is a study of TIL therapy for anti-PD-1-resistant metastatic lung cancer. Study-level information: Progressing patients received lymphodepletion, expanded TIL infusion and IL-2. Half of patients were current or former smokers. Tumors carried a median about 1.4 non-synonymous mutations per megabase.

Time point reported: pre-treatment sample, taken before nivolumab and TIL therapy. The CDR3 spans 15 residues. CDR1 is SGDLS, CDR2 YYNGEE, per germline. Trimming cost V 4 bases and J 6 bases; bases outside gene matches: 10. This was the immunoSEQ v3 assay. Each library reached 2 million or so read pairs, or roughly 5-6.5 million at deep level. Using immunoSEQ multiplex PCR, the repertoire was profiled, and TCRdb retains in-frame clones only, with some absent. The sample lists more than 55,000 clones; about 81% were seen once. The genes are TRBV9 and TRBJ2-4; 7 bases map to TRBD2. Sequenced material: blood, taken at baseline. The clonotype comes from a person aged 25-80 years with non-small cell lung cancer. In DNA form, the CDR3 reads TGTGCCAGCAGCCTCACCGGGACTACACCAAACATTCAGTACTTC. It translates to CASSLTGTTPNIQYF.